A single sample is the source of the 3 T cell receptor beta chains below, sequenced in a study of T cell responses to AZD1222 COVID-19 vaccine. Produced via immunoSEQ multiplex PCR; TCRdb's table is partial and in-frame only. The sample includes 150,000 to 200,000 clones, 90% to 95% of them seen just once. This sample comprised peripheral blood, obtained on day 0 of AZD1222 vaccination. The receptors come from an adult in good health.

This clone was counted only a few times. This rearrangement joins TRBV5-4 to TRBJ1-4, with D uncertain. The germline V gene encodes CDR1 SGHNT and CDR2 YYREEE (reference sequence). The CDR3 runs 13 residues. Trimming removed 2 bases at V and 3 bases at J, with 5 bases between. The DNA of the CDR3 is TGTGCCAGCAGCTTCGGGTCTAATGAAAAACTGTTTTTT. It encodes CASSFGSNEKLFF.

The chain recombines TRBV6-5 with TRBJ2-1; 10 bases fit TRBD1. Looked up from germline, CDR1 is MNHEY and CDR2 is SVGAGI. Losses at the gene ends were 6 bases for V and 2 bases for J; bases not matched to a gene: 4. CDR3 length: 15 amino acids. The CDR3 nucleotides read TGTGCCAGCAGACATGACAGGGGGCCCTACAATGAGCAGTTCTTC. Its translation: CASRHDRGPYNEQFF.

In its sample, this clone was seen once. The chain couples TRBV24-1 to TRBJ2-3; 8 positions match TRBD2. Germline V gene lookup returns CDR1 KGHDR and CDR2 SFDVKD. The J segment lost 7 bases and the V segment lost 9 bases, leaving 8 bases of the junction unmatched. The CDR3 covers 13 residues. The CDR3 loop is CATSDPGGNTQYF. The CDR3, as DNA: TGTGCCACCTCGGACCCGGGGGGGAATACGCAGTATTTT.